Shown below are 29 T cell receptor beta chains from a single sample sequenced in a study of blood T cell repertoires in COVID-19. Generated by immunoSEQ multiplex PCR, the TCRdb table keeps only in-frame clones and is missing some. The data show some 200,000 clones, roughly nine tenths seen once. Sequenced: PBMCs or T cells enriched from blood (not recorded which). The origin of the receptors is a woman between 18 and 29 years old who had recovered from COVID-19.

This chain links TRBV28 with TRBJ2-7; the D is unclear. The CDR3 is 12 residues long. Trimming removed 3 bases from V and 5 bases from J, with 8 bases in between. The V gene's germline CDR1 is MDHEN and CDR2 SYDVKM. The DNA of the CDR3 is TGTGCCAGCAGTTTCGGAGTCCACGAGCAGTACTTC. Its protein is CASSFGVHEQYF.

V gene TRBV3-1 (or the pseudogene TRBV3-2) combines with J gene TRBJ1-3; D possibly corresponds to TRBD1 (6 bases). This CDR3 spans 11 amino acids. Between the trimmed V and J ends, which lost 3 bases and 12 bases, there was a span of 9 bases. Germline-derived CDR1 and CDR2 are LGHDT and YNNKEL (reference sequence). The DNA of the CDR3 is TGTGCCAGCAGCCAGTCGGACAGCATATATTTT. Its translation: CASSQSDSIYF.

The CDR3 nucleotides are TGTGCCAGCAGTTTGATGGACACGGGCACCGGGGAGCTGTTTTTT. Protein sequence: CASSLMDTGTGELFF. The V and J genes are TRBV6-5 and TRBJ2-2, with D tentatively TRBD1 (5 bases). The CDR3 extends over 15 amino acids. Trimming stripped 4 bases from V and 4 bases from J, with 13 bases between. The V gene's germline CDR1 is MNHEY and CDR2 SVGAGI.

This clone was counted once. This chain joins TRBV24-1 and TRBJ1-6; the D is unclear. This CDR3 comprises 14 residues. Looked up from germline, CDR1 is KGHDR and CDR2 is SFDVKD. V was pared by 2 bases and J by 4 bases, with 5 bases between. In nucleotides, the CDR3 is TGTGCCACCAGTGATTCCCTATATAATTCACCCCTCCACTTT. Its translation: CATSDSLYNSPLHF.

The chain uses TRBV5-1 and TRBJ2-2, with 8 positions matching TRBD2. V lost 0 bases to trimming and J lost 5 bases; unmatched junction nucleotides: 15. Germline V gene data show CDR1 as SGHRS and CDR2 as YFSETQ. This CDR3 has 19 amino acids. The CDR3 coding sequence is TGCGCCAGCAGCTTGGGATACCCCGGGGGGGAAGTGATGACCGGGGAGCTGTTTTTT. It specifies CASSLGYPGGEVMTGELFF. Full variable domain (rest looked up from reference TRBV5-1 and TRBJ2-2): KAGVTQTPRYLIKTRGQQVTLSCSPISGHRSVSWYQQTPGQGLQFLFEYFSETQRNKGNFPGRFSGRQFSNSRSEMNVSTLELGDSALYLCASSLGYPGGEVMTGELFFGEGSRLTVL.

This clone has more than one count but fewer than ten. The rearrangement joins TRBV9 to TRBJ2-1, with 11 bases aligning to TRBD2. Germline CDR1 and CDR2: SGDLS and YYNGEE. Trimming took 2 bases from V and 4 from J; bases not matched to a gene: 5. This CDR3 contains 16 residues. CDR3 loop: CASSVQASGGYNEQFF. The CDR3 DNA is TGTGCCAGCAGCGTCCAGGCTAGCGGGGGGTACAATGAGCAGTTCTTC.

The chain recombines TRBV4-1 with TRBJ1-3; D possibly corresponds to TRBD1 (5 bases). The CDR3 is made up of 14 amino acids. V was trimmed by 4 bases and J by 4 bases, leaving 11 bases between them. Germline assignment: CDR1 MGHRA and CDR2 YSYEKL. The CDR3 region is CASSPQGTGNTIYF. For the CDR3, the DNA is TGCGCCAGCAGCCCGCAGGGTACCGGAAACACCATATATTTT.

The chain has TRBV4-2 and TRBJ1-1, with a weak D call TRBD1 (5 bases). CDR1 and CDR2 from the germline V gene are LGHNA and YNFKEQ. The CDR3 has 15 residues. V was pared by 4 bases and J by 2 bases, with 14 bases between. The CDR3 DNA sequence: TGTGCCAGCAGCCCGGGGGATTGGGGAAACACTGAAGCTTTCTTT. The encoded protein is CASSPGDWGNTEAFF.

The chain joins TRBV23-1 to TRBJ1-5, with a tentative D call TRBD1 (5 bases). TRBV23-1 is identified as an open reading frame with a role that is uncertain. CDR3 length: 22 amino acids. Trimming shortened V by 0 bases and J by 0 bases, and 27 bases separated the two germline ends. The CDR3 DNA reads as TGCGCCAGCAGTCAATCGACCCCTTATGCCCTTAGACAGAAGGATAGCAATCAGCCCCAGCATTTT. It encodes CASSQSTPYALRQKDSNQPQHF.

This clone was detected only a few times. The chain links TRBV24-1 to TRBJ1-2; 8 nucleotides line up with TRBD1. Trimming at V came to 3 bases and at J to 4 bases, leaving 12 bases not matched to a gene. Per the germline V gene, CDR1 is KGHDR and CDR2 is SFDVKD. The CDR3 loop spans 17 amino acids. The CDR3 reads CATSDQGQGEYGYGYTF. The CDR3 DNA sequence: TGTGCCACCAGTGATCAAGGACAGGGAGAGTATGGCTATGGCTACACCTTC.

The J gene is TRBJ2-1, the V gene TRBV5-4, with unresolved D. Trimming took 2 bases from V and 7 from J, leaving 10 bases between them. This CDR3 has 13 amino acids. Germline CDR1 reads SGHNT; CDR2 reads YYREEE (reference sequence). In DNA form, the CDR3 reads TGTGCCAGCAGCTTACCCTCTCGGAATGAGCAGTTCTTC. It specifies CASSLPSRNEQFF.

The rearrangement uses TRBV2 and TRBJ1-2; TRBD1 matches at 8 bases. V trimming: 6 bases; J trimming: 6 bases; junction bases outside the gene matches: 12. CDR3 length: 15 amino acids. Germline values: CDR1 SNHLY, CDR2 FYNNEI. CDR3 sequence: CASRAYRTGFDGYTF. In DNA form, the CDR3 reads TGTGCCAGCAGAGCCTACCGGACAGGGTTCGATGGCTACACCTTC.

The chain recombines TRBV7-9 with TRBJ1-1, with 10 bases fitting TRBD1. V was clipped by 2 bases and J by 0 bases; unmatched bases: 6. Germline V gives CDR1 SEHNR, CDR2 FQNEAQ (reference sequence). The CDR3 loop spans 17 amino acids. The CDR3 region has the DNA TGTGCCAGCAGCTTATCCGGACAGGGGGGGATGAACACTGAAGCTTTCTTT. Its protein is CASSLSGQGGMNTEAFF.

The CDR3 here is CASSDRGEKLFF. CDR3 DNA: TGTGCCAGCAGCGACAGGGGGGAAAAACTGTTTTTT. The chain joins TRBV7-6 to TRBJ1-4, with 9 positions matching TRBD1. Germline-derived CDR1 and CDR2 are SGHVS and FNYEAQ. The CDR3 covers 12 residues. Trimming at V came to 5 bases and at J to 8 bases, leaving 0 bases not matched to a gene.

This clone was detected only a few times. The chain recombines TRBV5-5 with TRBJ1-2; tentative D call: TRBD1 (6 bases). The CDR3 has 13 amino acids. Germline CDR1 reads SGHKS; CDR2 reads YYEKEE (reference sequence). V was trimmed by 3 bases and J by 3 bases, leaving 9 bases between them. The CDR3 region has the DNA TGTGCCAGCAGCTCGGACAGTTACTATGGCTACACCTTC. Protein sequence: CASSSDSYYGYTF.

The chain carries TRBV7-9 and TRBJ1-2; tentatively, D is TRBD1 (6 bases). From germline, CDR1 is SEHNR and CDR2 FQNEAQ (reference sequence). The CDR3 extends over 14 amino acids. V gave up 0 bases and J gave up 4 bases, with 9 bases separating them. The CDR3 loop is CASSLADRRYGYTF. CDR3 DNA: TGTGCCAGCAGCTTAGCGGACAGACGCTATGGCTACACCTTC.

The J gene is TRBJ2-7, the V gene TRBV11-2; 11 bases fit TRBD2. CDR3 size: 16 residues. The V gene's germline CDR1 is SGHAT and CDR2 FQNNGV. Trimming cost V 4 bases and J 1 base; bases outside gene matches: 6. CDR3 DNA: TGTGCCAGCAGCTCCAAACTAGCGGGGGCGTCCTACGAGCAGTACTTC. Protein product: CASSSKLAGASYEQYF. Using reference TRBV11-2 and TRBJ2-7 for the parts outside the CDR3, the full variable domain is EAGVAQSPRYKIIEKRQSVAFWCNPISGHATLYWYQQILGQGPKLLIQFQNNGVVDDSQLPKDRFSAERLKGVDSTLKIQPAKLEDSAVYLCASSSKLAGASYEQYFGPGTRLTVT.

V usage is TRBV11-1 and J usage is TRBJ2-2; 10 nucleotides agree with TRBD1. The J segment lost 5 bases and the V segment lost 3 bases, leaving 0 bases of the junction unmatched. The CDR3 consists of 14 residues. The germline V gene encodes CDR1 SGHAT and CDR2 FQDESV (reference sequence). The CDR3 sequence is CASSLGQGTGELFF. The CDR3 DNA sequence: TGTGCCAGCAGCTTGGGACAGGGGACCGGGGAGCTGTTTTTT.

The V gene is TRBV15, the J gene TRBJ2-2, with D unresolved. The V end lost 0 bases, the J end lost 6 bases, and 11 bases lay between the germline ends. The germline CDR1 and CDR2 sequences are LNHNV and YYDKDF (reference sequence). The CDR3 loop spans 15 amino acids. The CDR3, as DNA: TGTGCCACCAGCAGAGATTGGGCTCTGGCCGGGGAGCTGTTTTTT. Encoded protein: CATSRDWALAGELFF.

This chain joins TRBV7-9 and TRBJ2-3; TRBD1 matches at 8 bases. With 3 bases clipped from V and 1 base from J, the junction kept 3 bases outside the gene matches. This CDR3 is 15 amino acids long. From germline, CDR1 is SEHNR and CDR2 FQNEAQ (reference sequence). The CDR3 region has the DNA TGTGCCAGCAGCTTCGGACAGGGTGGCACAGATACGCAGTATTTT. Protein sequence: CASSFGQGGTDTQYF.

As DNA, the CDR3 is TGTGCCAGCAGCTTAGTACCAGGGGGCCGAGACAATGAGCAGTTCTTC. It codes for CASSLVPGGRDNEQFF. The V gene is TRBV7-9, the J gene TRBJ2-1; 8 nucleotides line up with TRBD1. V was pared by 1 base and J by 5 bases, with 7 bases of the junction left unmatched. The CDR3 covers 16 residues. Germline lookup yields CDR1 SEHNR and CDR2 FQNEAQ (reference sequence).

The V and J genes are TRBV3-1 (or the pseudogene TRBV3-2) and TRBJ2-5; D is uncertain. The CDR3 has 13 amino acids. Between the trimmed V and J ends, which lost 5 bases and 5 bases, there was a span of 12 bases. Per germline, CDR1 LGHDT and CDR2 YNNKEL (reference sequence). In DNA form, the CDR3 reads TGTGCCAGCAGCTTTGGGCCCCCGGAGACCCAGTACTTC. Amino acids: CASSFGPPETQYF.

The V gene is TRBV9, the J gene TRBJ1-6; 10 bases align to TRBD1. In germline, CDR1 is SGDLS, CDR2 YYNGEE. J gave up 10 bases and V 0 bases, and 4 bases lay outside the gene matches. CDR3 length: 15 amino acids. The CDR3 is CASSVAGQGLSPLHF. The CDR3 DNA sequence: TGTGCCAGCAGCGTAGCGGGACAGGGGCTATCACCCCTCCACTTT. Full variable domain (rest looked up from reference TRBV9 and TRBJ1-6): DSGVTQTPKHLITATGQRVTLRCSPRSGDLSVYWYQQSLDQGLQFLIQYYNGEERAKGNILERFSAQQFPDLHSELNLSSLELGDSALYFCASSVAGQGLSPLHFGNGTRLTVT.

This clone was seen more than once but under ten times. This chain links TRBV15 with TRBJ2-1; TRBD2 might be the D (6 bases). Germline V lookup: CDR1 LNHNV, CDR2 YYDKDF (reference sequence). Between the trimmed V and J ends, which lost 3 bases and 9 bases, there was a span of 18 bases. This CDR3 has 15 amino acids. For the CDR3, the DNA is TGTGCCACCAGCAGGAAGGTTATCCGAGCGGGTGAGCAGTTCTTC. Protein sequence: CATSRKVIRAGEQFF.

The gene calls are TRBV27 and TRBJ1-6; 7 nucleotides line up with TRBD1. V lost 5 bases and J lost 4; bases outside the gene matches: 14. The CDR3 loop spans 18 amino acids. The germline V gene encodes CDR1 MNHEY and CDR2 SMNVEV (reference sequence). CDR3 sequence: CASSTPGQAHNYNSPLHF. The CDR3 nucleotides read TGTGCCAGCAGTACCCCTGGACAGGCACATAATTATAATTCACCCCTCCACTTT.

This chain connects TRBV5-5 to TRBJ1-4; no firm D call. V was trimmed by 4 bases and J by 8 bases, leaving 18 bases between them. CDR3 length: 15 amino acids. Per germline, CDR1 SGHKS and CDR2 YYEKEE (reference sequence). The CDR3 here is CASSPPAGRKEKLFF. The CDR3, as DNA: TGTGCCAGCAGCCCCCCTGCGGGCCGGAAGGAAAAACTGTTTTTT.

This chain joins TRBV19 and TRBJ2-3; TRBD1 matches 7 bases. CDR1 and CDR2 (germline): LNHDA, SQIVND (reference sequence). The CDR3 runs to 14 residues. J lost 2 bases, V lost 8 bases, and 7 bases had no gene match. The CDR3 spells CASATGVITDTQYF. As DNA, the CDR3 is TGTGCCAGTGCCACAGGGGTCATCACAGATACGCAGTATTTT.

V is TRBV5-5 and J is TRBJ1-1, with 8 bases aligning to TRBD1. Germline CDR1 SGHKS, CDR2 YYEKEE (reference sequence). The CDR3 contains 16 residues. Unmatched junction bases numbered 8, after V lost 4 bases and J lost 0 bases. The CDR3 region has the DNA TGTGCCAGCAGCAGCGGGACAGGACTAATGAACACTGAAGCTTTCTTT. This gives the protein CASSSGTGLMNTEAFF.

This clone is a singleton in its sample. J is TRBJ2-7 and V is TRBV30, with D maybe TRBD1 (5 bases). Looked up from germline, CDR1 is GTSNPN and CDR2 is SVGIG (reference sequence). The CDR3 consists of 13 residues. V dropped 0 bases and J dropped 2 bases, with 8 bases sitting between them. The CDR3 region has the DNA TGTGCCTGGAGTGTAGGGGCTACCTACGAGCAGTACTTC. Amino acid sequence: CAWSVGATYEQYF.